The T cell receptor (beta chain) under discussion was sequenced for a study of tumor-infiltrating lymphocytes in localized non-small cell lung cancer. Study-wide background: The cohort mixed smokers and never-smokers, several histologies, and some post-neoadjuvant-chemotherapy samples.

The V end was cut by 7 bases, the J end by 5 bases, with 9 bases between. From germline, CDR1 is SNHLY and CDR2 FYNNEI. This CDR3 contains 11 residues. Profiling relied on immunoSEQ multiplex PCR, and the TCRdb table lists in-frame clones only, not all of them. Among approximately 17,000 clones listed, roughly four fifths were seen once. Material for sequencing was lung tumor tissue. V and J are TRBV2 and TRBJ2-7; D gene unclear. The TCR comes from a human donor with non-small cell lung cancer. CDR3 amino acids: CASIEANEQYF. Here the CDR3 DNA reads TGTGCCAGCATCGAGGCGAACGAGCAGTACTTC.